This T cell receptor (beta chain) was observed in a study of T cells after yellow fever vaccination. The study, taken as a whole, reports: Some clonotypes were seen in both the CD4 and the CD8 compartments. These made up a small share and likely arose from convergent recombination. Most primary-vaccination clones recurred post-booster (nearly 98% CD4, about 90% CD8). Sorted repertoires could include abundant contaminating clonotypes from bulk cells.

UMIs and a universal primer site were added when TCR cDNA was made by 5'RACE template switching. TCRdb ran MiXCR on the 5' RACE reads and lists one entry per CDR3 protein. The sample records under 150,000 distinct CDR3 sequences, about 7.7% being singletons. Germline trimming cut 1 base from V and 6 bases from J; bases unmatched to any gene: 6. The CDR3 runs 14 residues. Germline assignment: CDR1 SEHNR and CDR2 FQNEAQ (reference sequence). This clonotype has just a few counts. What it binds is not known. Specimen: CD4+ T cells sorted from PBMCs, collected 5 days after the yellow fever booster vaccination. The chain uses TRBV7-9 and TRBJ2-7; 7 positions agree with TRBD1. This sequence was found in a man younger than 45 who received the YFV17D yellow fever vaccine. The CDR3 loop reads CASSLDPRGSEQYF. The CDR3 DNA sequence: TGTGCCAGCAGCTTAGATCCCAGGGGGTCCGAGCAGTACTTC.